This T cell receptor beta chain was found in a study of blood T cell repertoires in COVID-19. Study information: There were acute and convalescent COVID-19 samples, and they came from the United States, Italy and Spain. From T cells, B-cell-depleted T cells, or PBMCs came the material, which was cDNA or gDNA.

V was clipped by 6 bases and J by 2 bases, with 12 bases between them. Germline assignment: CDR1 MNHEY and CDR2 SVGAGI. The CDR3 spans 14 residues. In the study's own analysis: How many nucleated cells were present was estimated from reference gene primer amplification. Sequencing was performed with immunoSEQ multiplex PCR; in TCRdb, only in-frame clones are kept and a portion is missing. V and J calls plus clone size are reproduced from that table; the DNA served to infer D and trimming. The repertoire holds a few hundred thousand clones, with 75% to 90% as singletons. Enrollment of patients from Seattle took place during active infection, with longitudinal follow-up.

The sequenced material came from peripheral blood. The chain links TRBV6-5 to TRBJ2-3, with unresolved D. This TCR was sampled from a woman in her fifties or sixties with COVID-19, enrolled during active disease. The CDR3, as DNA: TGTGCCAGCAGAGTTCTTGAGATCACAGATACGCAGTATTTT. It translates to CASRVLEITDTQYF.